This TCR beta chain was retrieved from a study of blood T cell repertoires in COVID-19. Study at large: Acute and convalescent COVID-19 specimens originated in the United States, Italy and Spain.

The authors' processing: Quantification of nucleated cells was approximated via reference gene primer amplification. Only in-frame clones appear in the TCRdb table, and some are missing; sequencing was by immunoSEQ multiplex PCR. V, J and clone size derive from that table, while D and trimming were established from the DNA sequence. This sample yields roughly 240,000 clones, of which more than 65% are seen a single time; under 2.5% belongs to the top ten. The length of the CDR3 is 14 residues. Looked up from germline, CDR1 is MNHEY and CDR2 is SVGEGT. The V and J ends lost 3 bases and 6 bases respectively, with 14 bases between them.

The rearrangement links TRBV6-2 or TRBV6-3 to TRBJ1-2; D remains unclear. The clonotype was recovered from a man aged 40-49 years who had recovered from COVID-19. The sequenced sample was peripheral blood. CDR3 sequence (DNA): TGTGCCAGCAGTTATTTCGTATCCGGGGATGGCTACACCTTC. It is translated as CASSYFVSGDGYTF.